The rows below give T cell receptor beta chains drawn from one sample of a study of Ad26.COV2.S vaccination and SARS-CoV-2 variants. This table comes from immunoSEQ multiplex PCR, and its TCRdb copy is limited to in-frame clones, with some not included. This table holds some 520,000 clones, roughly 85% found once. Sample: peripheral blood, taken in a trial of Ad26.COV2.S vaccine versus placebo. Every receptor here comes from a person between 18 and 65 years old who received the Ad26.COV2.S COVID-19 vaccine or a placebo. The CDR3 runs from the conserved cysteine through the conserved F or W.

V	length	CDR3
TRBV5-5	15	CASSLGGTRNTEAFF
TRBV4-1	15	CASSPRLGSGNTIYF
TRBV28	15	CASSSLGGGGEKLFF
TRBV7-8	15	CASSLGGIGGNGYTF
TRBV11-2	15	CASSPTSGSYNEQFF
TRBV3-1/TRBV3-2	13	CASSQGVGSPLHF
TRBV5-1	15	CASSPGHGVLGGYTF
TRBV12-3/TRBV12-4	13	CASSSPTGYEQYF
TRBV24-1	15	CATSDPQGPYNEQFF
TRBV24-1	14	CATSRSDLYYGYTF
TRBV9	16	CASSVVGQASTDTQYF
TRBV27	15	CASSLDSSPNNEQFF
TRBV25-1	13	CASSEKWNSPLHF
TRBV18	17	CASSQAGGASYNYGYTF
TRBV9	14	CASSTRTGGTEAFF
TRBV28	17	CASTHSGRRSSYNEQFF
TRBV19	12	CASVLGAGELFF
TRBV5-1	14	CASSPGSLAIEQFF
TRBV7-9	11	CASSLADEQYF
TRBV7-2	15	CASSPPGTGDYEQYF
TRBV6-5	15	CASSYPLATEETQYF
TRBV30	13	CAWSVQRYYEQYF
TRBV5-1	14	CASSLVRRDYEQYF
TRBV28	12	CASKGVNTEAFF
TRBV12-5	14	CASGVDGSAGELFF
TRBV7-3	14	CASRRGANTGELFF
TRBV20-1	11	CSAIWDQPQHF
TRBV9	13	CASGTRATDTQYF
TRBV30	12	CAWSTVGDTQYF
TRBV7-9	14	CASTAQVAANEQFF
TRBV27	14	CASSFLDSSRGYTF
TRBV27	17	CASSQLSLAGEYNEQFF
TRBV24-1	16	CATSGPGTSGRYEQFF